These 21 T cell receptor beta chains came from one sample sequenced in a study of blood T cell repertoires in COVID-19 (dated by TCRdb to the early 2020s). The library was generated by the immunoSEQ multiplex PCR assay. Sourced from immuneACCESS, this table was stored by TCRdb with only in-frame sequences that have V and J called. A share of the clones is absent; for the studies checked, an unresolved V gene accounts for under half, and the remainder has no known explanation. This sample lists about 90,000 clones; around four fifths were detected once. Approximately 12% of the sample goes to the ten largest clones. The specimen sequenced was peripheral blood. These receptor sequences come from a woman in her sixties or seventies with active or convalescent COVID-19.

V is TRBV5-1 and J is TRBJ2-1; 7 bases are shared with TRBD1. Germline lookup yields CDR1 SGHRS and CDR2 YFSETQ. V was clipped by 8 bases and J by 5 bases; unmatched bases: 13. The length of the CDR3 is 15 residues. CDR3 DNA: TGCGCCAGTTCCTACGTGGCCCAGGGGGACAATGAGCAGTTCTTC. Translating gives CASSYVAQGDNEQFF. Using reference TRBV5-1 and TRBJ2-1 for the parts outside the CDR3, the full variable domain is KAGVTQTPRYLIKTRGQQVTLSCSPISGHRSVSWYQQTPGQGLQFLFEYFSETQRNKGNFPGRFSGRQFSNSRSEMNVSTLELGDSALYLCASSYVAQGDNEQFFGPGTRLTVL.

This clone was picked up one time. The rearrangement uses TRBV6-5 and TRBJ1-6; D gene uncertain. Germline CDR1 and CDR2: MNHEY and SVGAGI. The CDR3 totals 15 residues. CDR3 residues: CAALGGSSYNSPLHF. The DNA for the CDR3 is TGTGCGGCTCTAGGAGGTAGCTCCTATAATTCACCCCTCCACTTT.

Only one count was recorded for this clone. The chain links TRBV27 to TRBJ1-2; 8 nucleotides align to TRBD1. J gave up 5 bases and V 2 bases, and 1 base lay outside the gene matches. CDR1 is MNHEY and CDR2 is SMNVEV in the germline V gene (reference sequence). The length of the CDR3 is 13 residues. The CDR3 sequence: CASSLGTGYGYTF. The CDR3 coding sequence is TGTGCCAGCAGTTTAGGGACAGGTTATGGCTACACCTTC.

The gene calls are TRBV5-8 and TRBJ1-2, with D tentatively TRBD1 (6 bases). The ends were cut back, 1 base at V and 4 bases at J, with 8 bases in the middle. Germline CDR1 and CDR2: SGHTS and YDEGEE. The CDR3 is 13 residues long. This CDR3 reads CASSLNRAYGYTF. DNA of the CDR3: TGTGCCAGCAGCTTGAACAGGGCCTATGGCTACACCTTC.

This clone has a handful of counts. The CDR3 protein is CASSRSPGLVDNEQFF. The CDR3 DNA sequence: TGTGCCAGCAGCCGGAGCCCGGGACTAGTCGACAATGAGCAGTTCTTC. The J gene is TRBJ2-1, the V gene TRBV7-6; TRBD2 aligns across 8 bases. This CDR3 is 16 amino acids long. J lost 5 bases, V lost 5 bases, and 11 bases had no gene match. Germline-derived CDR1 and CDR2 are SGHVS and FNYEAQ.

V gene TRBV4-2 combines with J gene TRBJ2-3, with a weak D call TRBD1 (5 bases). V was clipped by 3 bases and J by 3 bases, with 16 bases between them. CDR1 is LGHNA and CDR2 is YNFKEQ in the germline V gene. The CDR3 loop spans 16 amino acids. The CDR3 region has the DNA TGTGCCAGCAGCCAGTCACAGGCCCTTTTTACAGATACGCAGTATTTT. It translates to CASSQSQALFTDTQYF.

The chain combines TRBV3-1 (or the pseudogene TRBV3-2) with TRBJ2-3, with D perhaps matching TRBD2 (6 bases). The CDR3 has 17 residues. Trimming left V 0 bases short and J 0 bases short, with 13 bases between. CDR1 is LGHDT, CDR2 YNNKEL, per germline (reference sequence). The CDR3 protein is CASSQDWSGSSTDTQYF. The CDR3 DNA reads as TGTGCCAGCAGCCAAGATTGGAGCGGGTCTAGCACAGATACGCAGTATTTT.

This clone was seen just once. Other DNA variants within this sample encode the same CDR3. The chain combines TRBV3-1 (or the pseudogene TRBV3-2) with TRBJ1-2; D uncertain. The CDR3 contains 12 residues. The V end lost 1 base, the J end lost 4 bases, and 4 bases lay between the germline ends. Germline values: CDR1 LGHDT, CDR2 YNNKEL (reference sequence). The CDR3 coding sequence is TGTGCCAGCAGCCAAGCCGGCTATGGCTACACCTTC. Its translation is CASSQAGYGYTF.

The V gene is TRBV24-1, the J gene TRBJ1-2; D gene uncertain. The CDR3 length is 13 residues. The germline V and J ends were trimmed by 1 base and 7 bases, with 9 bases remaining between them. Germline CDR1 is KGHDR and CDR2 is SFDVKD. DNA of the CDR3: TGTGCCACCAGTGATTTCGGGGTGGGTGGCTACACCTTC. Translation gives CATSDFGVGGYTF.

The rearrangement uses TRBV6-5 and TRBJ2-1; D may be TRBD2 (6 bases). This CDR3 is built from 12 residues. V lost 6 bases to trimming and J lost 12 bases, with 15 bases between them. Germline CDR1 MNHEY, CDR2 SVGAGI. In nucleotides, the CDR3 is TGTGCCAGCAGAAATACCGGGACTTCGCAGTTCTTC. Encoded protein: CASRNTGTSQFF.

This rearrangement joins TRBV23-1 to TRBJ1-6, with no clear D. TRBV23-1 qualifies as an ORF whose function is uncertain. The CDR3 runs to 17 residues. V was cut by 1 base and J by 0 bases, with 10 bases left in between. In DNA, the CDR3 is TGCGCCAGCAGTCAATTGGCGAGGAGCTCCTATAATTCACCCCTCCACTTT. Translation: CASSQLARSSYNSPLHF.

The chain recombines TRBV5-1 with TRBJ2-7; 10 positions agree with TRBD2. Germline V gene sequence: CDR1 SGHRS, CDR2 YFSETQ. The J segment lost 6 bases and the V segment lost 4 bases, leaving 10 bases of the junction unmatched. This CDR3 comprises 15 residues. In DNA form, the CDR3 reads TGCGCCAGCAGCCTAGAAGCGGGGGGGTTACTCGAGCAGTACTTC. Encoded protein: CASSLEAGGLLEQYF.

CDR3 in amino acids: CASSEQTGAGNTIYF. The CDR3 DNA is TGTGCCAGCAGTGAACAGACAGGGGCTGGAAACACCATATATTTT. The J gene is TRBJ1-3, the V gene TRBV6-1, with 8 nucleotides matching TRBD1. Germline CDR1 MNHNS, CDR2 SASEGT. V was pared by 2 bases and J by 2 bases, with 2 bases of the junction left unmatched. CDR3 length: 15 residues.

The rearrangement uses TRBV28 and TRBJ1-2; TRBD1 matches 9 bases. V lost 3 bases to trimming and J lost 10 bases; unmatched junction nucleotides: 9. The CDR3 is 14 residues long. The germline V gene has CDR1 MDHEN and CDR2 SYDVKM. The CDR3 nucleotides are TGTGCCAGCAGTTTTTCGGGACAGGGAGCCGTCTACACCTTC. The encoded protein is CASSFSGQGAVYTF.

V is TRBV7-2 and J is TRBJ2-3; 12 bases agree with TRBD2. Germline V gene sequence: CDR1 SGHTA, CDR2 FQGNSA. This CDR3 spans 16 amino acids. V shed 2 bases, J shed 8 bases, and the junction held 8 bases outside the gene matches. CDR3 amino acids: CASSLMASGGGSTQYF. CDR3 coding DNA: TGTGCCAGCAGCTTAATGGCTAGCGGGGGGGGGAGTACGCAGTATTTT.

The CDR3 coding sequence is TGTGCCATCAGCGGAGAGCTGGGAATGGGAGTTGGGGAGACCCAGTACTTC. This encodes CAISGELGMGVGETQYF. The genes are TRBV10-3 and TRBJ2-5; the D gene is possibly TRBD2 (5 bases). Trimming removed 6 bases at V and 5 bases at J, with 25 bases between. The CDR3 has 17 residues. Looked up from germline, CDR1 is ENHRY and CDR2 is SYGVKD.

This clone was picked up a small number of times. The gene calls are TRBV29-1 and TRBJ2-5; TRBD1 agrees at 7 bases. Germline values: CDR1 SQVTM, CDR2 ANQGSEA. V trimming: 6 bases; J trimming: 1 base; junction bases outside the gene matches: 2. The length of the CDR3 is 12 residues. In DNA, the CDR3 is TGCAGCGTCGCAGGGGGCCAAGAGACCCAGTACTTC. Its protein product is CSVAGGQETQYF.

V gene TRBV9 combines with J gene TRBJ1-5, with 7 positions matching TRBD1. Germline V CDR1 and CDR2: SGDLS, YYNGEE. The CDR3 sequence is 15 residues long. Trimming at V came to 0 bases and at J to 4 bases, leaving 4 bases not matched to a gene. This chain's CDR3 is CASSVGAGGNQPQHF. CDR3 nucleotide sequence: TGTGCCAGCAGCGTAGGGGCAGGGGGGAATCAGCCCCAGCATTTT.

The rearrangement links TRBV7-2 to TRBJ1-6; TRBD1 matches at 9 bases. Per germline, CDR1 SGHTA and CDR2 FQGNSA. J lost 9 bases, V lost 4 bases, and 4 bases had no gene match. This CDR3 contains 14 residues. The CDR3 spells CASSSRTGASPLHF. The CDR3 DNA follows: TGTGCCAGCAGCTCTCGGACAGGGGCTTCACCCCTCCACTTT.

This clone has a handful of counts. The chain couples TRBV6-5 to TRBJ1-3, with D tentatively TRBD1 (5 bases). CDR3 length: 15 amino acids. CDR1 is MNHEY and CDR2 is SVGAGI in the germline V gene. Between the trimmed V and J ends, which lost 7 bases and 0 bases, there was a span of 13 bases. The DNA for the CDR3 is TGTGCCAGCACGGCAGGGTATCTCTCTGGAAACACCATATATTTT. Translating gives CASTAGYLSGNTIYF.

The chain is built from TRBV23-1 and TRBJ2-6; 8 bases line up with TRBD1. TRBV23-1 carries the ORF label, with uncertain function. The CDR3 is made up of 14 amino acids. J gave up 4 bases and V 7 bases, and 3 bases lay outside the gene matches. Written as DNA, the CDR3 is TGCGCCAGCACCAGGGGGCAAGGGGCCAACGTCCTGACTTTC. Amino acid sequence: CASTRGQGANVLTF.